A selection of T cell receptor beta chains follows, all from one sample in a study of control samples from healthy donors and cancer patients. Only in-frame clones appear in the TCRdb table, and some are missing; sequencing was by immunoSEQ multiplex PCR. This table has 150,000 or so clones, approximately 93% appearing once. Input material: blood. The receptors shown here come from a man between 18 and 29 years old in good health. CDR3s include the opening cysteine and the closing phenylalanine or tryptophan. A D gene is named only where the DNA matches it firmly. Some rows mark clone size as missing; the rest say once, few, many or name a class of expanded clone.

NA,NA,TRBJ1-2,TRBV2,TGTGCCAGCACTGGGGAACTGCCGACTAACTATGGCTACACCTTC,CASTGELPTNYGYTF
few,TRBD1,TRBJ1-2,TRBV6-6,TGTGCCAGCAGTTATCCCCCGGGACAGTTTAACTATGGCTACACCTTC,CASSYPPGQFNYGYTF
NA,NA,TRBJ1-1,TRBV2,TGTGCCAGCCCCAGCCACCAGGACAGAGGACCGAGGGGGGCTGAAGCTTTCTTT,CASPSHQDRGPRGAEAFF
NA,NA,TRBJ1-2,TRBV4-1,TGCGCCAGCAGCCATCGGACGGGTGGCTACACCTTC,CASSHRTGGYTF
NA,TRBD1,TRBJ1-2,TRBV3-1/TRBV3-2,TGTGCCAGCAGCCGTGGACAGGGGGCGCGCGGCTACACCTTC,CASSRGQGARGYTF
NA,NA,TRBJ2-3,TRBV4-2,TGTGCCAGCAGCCAGCCTGCCGATACGCAGTATTTT,CASSQPADTQYF
NA,TRBD2,TRBJ2-3,TRBV6-5,TGTGCCAGCAGTTGGGTAGCGGGAGCTATAGATACGCAGTATTTT,CASSWVAGAIDTQYF
NA,NA,TRBJ2-3,TRBV14,TGTGCCAGCAGCCAAGCAGATACGCAGTATTTT,CASSQADTQYF
NA,NA,TRBJ1-1,TRBV3-1/TRBV3-2,TGTGCCAGCAGCCGTGTCCCCGAGGTAGCTTTCTTT,CASSRVPEVAFF
NA,NA,TRBJ2-1,TRBV11-2,TGTGCCAGCAGCTTCGGACTCCAGGAGAGCTCCTACAATGAGCAGTTCTTC,CASSFGLQESSYNEQFF
once,NA,TRBJ1-1,TRBV5-6,TGTGCCAGCAGCTTACCCCGGGGTAACACTGAAGCTTTCTTT,CASSLPRGNTEAFF
NA,NA,TRBJ2-1,TRBV2,TGTGCCAGCAGTACACCCCGACGGGGCAATGAGCAGTTCTTC,CASSTPRRGNEQFF
NA,TRBD1,TRBJ1-2,TRBV6-5,TGTGCCAGCACTAAGGGGGCTAGCTATGGCTACACCTTC,CASTKGASYGYTF
NA,NA,TRBJ2-7,TRBV10-3,TGTGCCATCAGTGAAGATATGGCAGGGGAAACCTCCTACGAGCAGTACTTC,CAISEDMAGETSYEQYF
NA,TRBD2,TRBJ2-2,TRBV19,TGTGCCAGTTCACGGGAGGGCCCGTCCGGGGAGCTGTTTTTT,CASSREGPSGELFF
NA,NA,TRBJ2-7,TRBV20-1,TGCAGTGCTGCCTCCTACGAGCAGTACTTC,CSAASYEQYF
NA,NA,TRBJ1-4,TRBV6-6,TGTGCCAGCAGTCGATCACAGCTCGGGGAAAAACTGTTTTTT,CASSRSQLGEKLFF
NA,TRBD1,TRBJ2-1,TRBV27,TGTGCCAGCAGTTACCCCGGGACAGGCAATGAGCAGTTCTTC,CASSYPGTGNEQFF
NA,NA,TRBJ2-3,TRBV27,TGTGCCAGCAGTTTGGTAAGGTCAGGCGCAGATACGCAGTATTTT,CASSLVRSGADTQYF
NA,NA,TRBJ1-2,TRBV5-4,TGTGCCAGCAGCTCTCTTGTGTTCCCCTATGGCTACACCTTC,CASSSLVFPYGYTF
NA,NA,TRBJ1-1,TRBV4-1,TGCGCCAGCAGCCAAGTGCAAGCGTCAGGGAGAGATCGAGGCACTGAAGCTTTCTTT,CASSQVQASGRDRGTEAFF
NA,NA,TRBJ1-4,TRBV5-8,TGTGCCAGCAGCTTGAGCCAGGGTGGTGTTGGACTGTTTTTT,CASSLSQGGVGLFF
NA,NA,TRBJ2-4,TRBV27,TGTGCCAGCAGTCTGACAGTCCACGTCCCCTTAGCCAAAAACATTCAGTACTTC,CASSLTVHVPLAKNIQYF
NA,TRBD1,TRBJ1-1,TRBV27,TGTGCCAGCAGTTTCAAGGGGACAGGGTTTGGTGAAGCTTTCTTT,CASSFKGTGFGEAFF
NA,NA,TRBJ2-3,TRBV7-6,TGTGCCAGCAGCGCAGCCCGCACAGATACGCAGTATTTT,CASSAARTDTQYF
NA,TRBD2,TRBJ2-3,TRBV19,TGTGCCAGTAGTATAGATAGCGGGCGGGATACGCAGTATTTT,CASSIDSGRDTQYF
NA,NA,TRBJ2-1,TRBV19,TGTGCCAGTAGTCTTCTAGGGATTAGCTCCTACAATGAGCAGTTCTTC,CASSLLGISSYNEQFF
NA,TRBD1,TRBJ1-5,TRBV5-1,TGCGCCAGCAGCTCGACAGGGGAAAGCAATCAGCCCCAGCATTTT,CASSSTGESNQPQHF
NA,NA,TRBJ2-1,TRBV7-9,TGTGCCAGCAGCCCTCGGGGCGGAACCTACAATGAGCAGTTCTTC,CASSPRGGTYNEQFF
NA,NA,TRBJ1-1,TRBV7-3,TGTGCCAGCAGCTACGGACCCCTGCGACAATTCGGGAGCACTGAAGCTTTCTTT,CASSYGPLRQFGSTEAFF
NA,NA,TRBJ2-7,TRBV25-1,TGTGCCAGCAGGGGCCTCTCCTACGAGCAGTACTTC,CASRGLSYEQYF
NA,NA,TRBJ2-7,TRBV4-1,TGCGCCAGCAGCCAGGGACAAGACGAGCAGTACTTC,CASSQGQDEQYF
NA,TRBD1,TRBJ2-7,TRBV6-5,TGTGCCAGCAGTTACGGGACAGGGAGCGAGCAGTACTTC,CASSYGTGSEQYF
NA,NA,TRBJ2-7,TRBV4-3,TGCGCCAGCAGAGGGGGCCAGCGGGAGTACGAGCAGTACTTC,CASRGGQREYEQYF
NA,TRBD1,TRBJ1-1,TRBV6-5,TGTGCCAGCAGTTACGGCAGGGGGGTTTACGCTTTCTTT,CASSYGRGVYAFF
NA,TRBD1,TRBJ2-1,TRBV3-1/TRBV3-2,TGTGCCAGCAGCCAGATTTACAGGGGCAGCAATGAGCAGTTCTTC,CASSQIYRGSNEQFF
NA,NA,TRBJ1-2,TRBV4-1,TGCGCCAGCAGCCCCCCCGCCGGGGGGACCTATGGCTACACCTTC,CASSPPAGGTYGYTF
NA,NA,TRBJ1-2,TRBV27,TGTGCCAGCAGTTTATCGGGGGAGGGCACCACTAACTATGGCTACACCTTC,CASSLSGEGTTNYGYTF
NA,NA,TRBJ2-2,TRBV7-6,TGTGCCAGCAGCCCGCGGGCCGGGGAGCTGTTTTTT,CASSPRAGELFF
NA,NA,TRBJ1-4,TRBV18,TGTGCCAGCTCACCCCAGACCGCAACTAATGAAAAACTGTTTTTT,CASSPQTATNEKLFF
NA,NA,TRBJ2-1,TRBV7-9,TGTGCCAGCAGCGACAAACTAGGGGGAGAACCCTACAATGAGCAGTTCTTC,CASSDKLGGEPYNEQFF
once,NA,TRBJ2-3,TRBV27,TGTGCCAGCAGTTTATCAGGGGGAGATACGCAGTATTTT,CASSLSGGDTQYF
NA,NA,TRBJ1-2,TRBV6-1,TGTGCCAGCAGTGAAGTCTTAGGTAGGAGGGGCTACACCTTC,CASSEVLGRRGYTF
NA,NA,TRBJ2-1,TRBV5-1,TGCGCCAGCACCACAGATCCCTACAATGAGCAGTTCTTC,CASTTDPYNEQFF